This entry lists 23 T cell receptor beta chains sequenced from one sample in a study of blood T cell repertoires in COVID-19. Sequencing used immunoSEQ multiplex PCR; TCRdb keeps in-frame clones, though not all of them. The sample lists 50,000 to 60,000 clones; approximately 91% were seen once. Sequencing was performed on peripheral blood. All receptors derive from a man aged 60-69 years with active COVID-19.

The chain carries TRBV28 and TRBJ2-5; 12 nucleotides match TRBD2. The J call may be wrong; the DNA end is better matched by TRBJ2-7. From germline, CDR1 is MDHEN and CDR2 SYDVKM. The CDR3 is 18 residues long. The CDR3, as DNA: TGTGCCAGCAGTTCCCGATTATCTCTAGCGGGAGGGAACCACGAGCAGTACTTC. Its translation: CASSSRLSLAGGNHEQYF.

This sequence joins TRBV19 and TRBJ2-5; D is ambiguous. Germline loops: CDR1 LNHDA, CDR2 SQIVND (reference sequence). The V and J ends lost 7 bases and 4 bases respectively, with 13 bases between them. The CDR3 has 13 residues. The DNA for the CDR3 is TGTGCCAGTACCACGACGGGTAGAGAGACCCAGTACTTC. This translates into CASTTTGRETQYF.

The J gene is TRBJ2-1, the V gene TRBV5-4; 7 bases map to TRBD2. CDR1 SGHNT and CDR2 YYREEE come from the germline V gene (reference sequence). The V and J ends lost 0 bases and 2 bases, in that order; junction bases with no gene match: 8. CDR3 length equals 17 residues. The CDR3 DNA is TGTGCCAGCAGCTTGGATTTTGCTAGCGGACCCTACAATGAGCAGTTCTTC. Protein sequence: CASSLDFASGPYNEQFF.

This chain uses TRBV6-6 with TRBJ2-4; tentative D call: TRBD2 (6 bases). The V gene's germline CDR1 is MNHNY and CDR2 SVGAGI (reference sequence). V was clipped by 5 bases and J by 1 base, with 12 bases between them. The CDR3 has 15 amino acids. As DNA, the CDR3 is TGTGCCAGCAGTACTCGGGAGAACGCCAAAAACATTCAGTACTTC. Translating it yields CASSTRENAKNIQYF.

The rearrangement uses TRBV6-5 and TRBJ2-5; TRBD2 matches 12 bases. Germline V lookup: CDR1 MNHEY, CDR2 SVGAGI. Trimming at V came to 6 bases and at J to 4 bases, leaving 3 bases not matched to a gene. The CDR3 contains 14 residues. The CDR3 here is CASRRGLAGETQYF. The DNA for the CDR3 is TGTGCCAGCAGGAGGGGACTAGCGGGAGAGACCCAGTACTTC.

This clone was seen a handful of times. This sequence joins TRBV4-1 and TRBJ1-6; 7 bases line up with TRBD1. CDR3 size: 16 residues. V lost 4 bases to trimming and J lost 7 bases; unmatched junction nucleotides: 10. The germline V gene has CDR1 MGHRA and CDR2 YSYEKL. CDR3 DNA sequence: TGCGCCAGCAGCCCCGCCCGGACAGGAGGGAATTCACCCCTCCACTTT. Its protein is CASSPARTGGNSPLHF.

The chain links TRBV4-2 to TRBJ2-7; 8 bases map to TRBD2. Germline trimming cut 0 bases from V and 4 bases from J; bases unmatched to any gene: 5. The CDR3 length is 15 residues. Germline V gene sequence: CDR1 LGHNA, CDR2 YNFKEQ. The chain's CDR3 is CASSQDPTSGYEQYF. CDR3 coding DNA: TGTGCCAGCAGCCAAGATCCCACTAGCGGTTACGAGCAGTACTTC.

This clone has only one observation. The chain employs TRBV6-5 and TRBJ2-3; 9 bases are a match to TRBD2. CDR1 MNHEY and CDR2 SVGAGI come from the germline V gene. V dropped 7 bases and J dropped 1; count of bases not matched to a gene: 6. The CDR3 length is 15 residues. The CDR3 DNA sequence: TGTGCCAGCAACTTAGCGGGAGCTCGCACAGATACGCAGTATTTT. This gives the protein CASNLAGARTDTQYF.

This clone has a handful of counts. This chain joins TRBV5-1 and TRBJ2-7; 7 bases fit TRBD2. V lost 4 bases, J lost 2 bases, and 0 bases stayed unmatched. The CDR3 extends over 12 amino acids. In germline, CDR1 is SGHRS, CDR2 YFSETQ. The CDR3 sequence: CASSGGAYEQYF. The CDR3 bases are TGCGCCAGCAGCGGGGGGGCCTACGAGCAGTACTTC.

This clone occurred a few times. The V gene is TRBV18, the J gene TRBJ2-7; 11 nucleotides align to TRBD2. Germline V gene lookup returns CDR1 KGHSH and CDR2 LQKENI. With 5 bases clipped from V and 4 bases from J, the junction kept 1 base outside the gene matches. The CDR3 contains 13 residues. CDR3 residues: CASSSSGGYEQYF. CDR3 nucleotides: TGTGCCAGCTCATCTAGCGGGGGGTACGAGCAGTACTTC.

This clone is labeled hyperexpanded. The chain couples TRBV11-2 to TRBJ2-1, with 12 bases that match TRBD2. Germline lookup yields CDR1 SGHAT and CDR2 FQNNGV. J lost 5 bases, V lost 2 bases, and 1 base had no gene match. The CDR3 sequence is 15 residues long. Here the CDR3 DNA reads TGTGCCAGCAGCTTACTAGCGGGAGGGGACAATGAGCAGTTCTTC. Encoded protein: CASSLLAGGDNEQFF.

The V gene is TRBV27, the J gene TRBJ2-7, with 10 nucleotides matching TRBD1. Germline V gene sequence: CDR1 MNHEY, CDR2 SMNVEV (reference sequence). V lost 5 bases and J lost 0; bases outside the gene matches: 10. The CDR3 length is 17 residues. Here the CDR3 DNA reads TGTGCCAGCAGTCTCGGACAGGGGGGGCTCAGCTCCTACGAGCAGTACTTC. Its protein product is CASSLGQGGLSSYEQYF.

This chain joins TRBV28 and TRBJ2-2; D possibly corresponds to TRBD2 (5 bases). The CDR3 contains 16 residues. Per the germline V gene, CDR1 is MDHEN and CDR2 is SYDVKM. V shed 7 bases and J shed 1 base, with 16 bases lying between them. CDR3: CASTNGVHQNTGELFF. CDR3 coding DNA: TGTGCCAGCACGAACGGGGTCCACCAGAACACCGGGGAGCTGTTTTTT.

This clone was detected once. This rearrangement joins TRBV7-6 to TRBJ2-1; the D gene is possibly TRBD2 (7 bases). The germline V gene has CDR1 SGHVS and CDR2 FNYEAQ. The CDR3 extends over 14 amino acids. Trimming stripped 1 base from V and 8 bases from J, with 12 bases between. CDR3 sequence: CASSLVGGGDEQFF. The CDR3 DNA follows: TGTGCCAGCAGCTTAGTCGGAGGGGGGGATGAGCAGTTCTTC.

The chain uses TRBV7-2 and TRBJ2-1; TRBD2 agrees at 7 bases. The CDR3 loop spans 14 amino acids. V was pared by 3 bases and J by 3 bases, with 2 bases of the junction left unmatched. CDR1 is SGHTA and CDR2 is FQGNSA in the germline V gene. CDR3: CASSFSGFYNEQFF. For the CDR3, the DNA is TGTGCCAGCAGCTTTAGCGGGTTCTACAATGAGCAGTTCTTC.

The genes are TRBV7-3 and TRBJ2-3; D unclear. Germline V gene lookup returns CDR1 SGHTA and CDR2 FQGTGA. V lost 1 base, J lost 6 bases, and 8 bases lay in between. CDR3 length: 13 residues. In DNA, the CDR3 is TGTGCCAGCAGCTTAAGAGCGTCGGATACGCAGTATTTT. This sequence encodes CASSLRASDTQYF.

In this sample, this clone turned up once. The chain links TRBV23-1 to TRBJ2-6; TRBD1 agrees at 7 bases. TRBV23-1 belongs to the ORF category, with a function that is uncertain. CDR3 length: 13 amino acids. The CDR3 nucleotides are TGCGCTCGACAGGGTTCTGGGGCCAACGTCCTGACTTTC. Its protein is CARQGSGANVLTF.

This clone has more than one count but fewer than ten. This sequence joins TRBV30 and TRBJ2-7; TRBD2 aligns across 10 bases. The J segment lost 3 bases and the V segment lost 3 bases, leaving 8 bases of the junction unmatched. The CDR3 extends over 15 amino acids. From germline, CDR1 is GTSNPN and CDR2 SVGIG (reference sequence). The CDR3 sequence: CAWRKRRLAGYEQYF. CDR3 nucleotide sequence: TGTGCCTGGAGGAAGAGGAGACTAGCGGGCTACGAGCAGTACTTC.

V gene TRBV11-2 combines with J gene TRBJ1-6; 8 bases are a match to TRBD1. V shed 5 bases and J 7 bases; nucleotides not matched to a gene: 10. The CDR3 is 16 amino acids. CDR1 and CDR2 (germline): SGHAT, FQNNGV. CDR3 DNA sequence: TGTGCCAGCAGCCCACCGGCAGGGGGCGGGAATTCACCCCTCCACTTT. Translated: CASSPPAGGGNSPLHF. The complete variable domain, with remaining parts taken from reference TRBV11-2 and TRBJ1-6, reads EAGVAQSPRYKIIEKRQSVAFWCNPISGHATLYWYQQILGQGPKLLIQFQNNGVVDDSQLPKDRFSAERLKGVDSTLKIQPAKLEDSAVYLCASSPPAGGGNSPLHFGNGTRLTVT.

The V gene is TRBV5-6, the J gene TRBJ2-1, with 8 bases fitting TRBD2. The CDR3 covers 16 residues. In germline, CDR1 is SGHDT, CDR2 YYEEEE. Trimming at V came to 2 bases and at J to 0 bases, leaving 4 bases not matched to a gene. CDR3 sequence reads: CASSFPGLGSYNEQFF. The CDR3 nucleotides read TGTGCCAGCAGCTTTCCGGGACTAGGCTCCTACAATGAGCAGTTCTTC.

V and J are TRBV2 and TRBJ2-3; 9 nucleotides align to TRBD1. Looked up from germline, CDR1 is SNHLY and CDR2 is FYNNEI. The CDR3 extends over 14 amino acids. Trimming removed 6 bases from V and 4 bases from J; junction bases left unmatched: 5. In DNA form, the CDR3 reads TGTGCCAGCAGCACGGACAGGGGCGCAGATACGCAGTATTTT. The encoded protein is CASSTDRGADTQYF.

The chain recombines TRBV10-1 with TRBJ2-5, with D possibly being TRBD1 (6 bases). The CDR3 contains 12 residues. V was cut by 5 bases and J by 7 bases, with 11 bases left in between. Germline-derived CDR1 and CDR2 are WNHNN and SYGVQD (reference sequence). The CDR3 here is CASSLQQGTQYF. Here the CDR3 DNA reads TGCGCCAGCAGTTTGCAACAGGGGACCCAGTACTTC.

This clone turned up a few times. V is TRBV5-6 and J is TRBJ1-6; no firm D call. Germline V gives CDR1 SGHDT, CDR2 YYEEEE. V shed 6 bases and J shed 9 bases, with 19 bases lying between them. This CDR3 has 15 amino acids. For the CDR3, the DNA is TGTGCCAGCACCCAGTCACCGAGGTCGGGTTCACCCCTCCACTTT. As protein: CASTQSPRSGSPLHF.